This TCR beta chain was retrieved from a study of blood T cell repertoires in COVID-19. Study-level information: The United States, Italy and Spain provided the acute and convalescent COVID-19 samples. T cells, B-cell-depleted T cells, or PBMCs supplied cDNA or gDNA.

Authors' analysis steps: Estimation of nucleated cell counts relied on the amplification of reference gene primers. Sequencing used immunoSEQ multiplex PCR; TCRdb keeps in-frame clones, though not all of them. V, J and clone size were drawn from that table, and D and trimming were deduced from the DNA. The sample lists some 130,000 clones, approximately 83% occurring once. The V gene lost 1 base and the J gene lost 4 bases, with 12 bases spanning the gap. This CDR3 spans 15 amino acids. Germline CDR1 reads SGHRS; CDR2 reads YFSETQ. This TCR was recovered from a man between 40 and 49 years old with active or convalescent COVID-19. The chain combines TRBV5-1 with TRBJ1-3; D remains unclear. Specimen: peripheral blood. The CDR3 bases are TGCGCCAGCAGCTTGTTCGGGCCGGGGGGAAACACCATATATTTT. It encodes CASSLFGPGGNTIYF.